The following is a T cell receptor beta chain sequence with its context. Its target is unknown. These data come from a study of siplizumab effects on memory and regulatory T cells. The study's findings and limits: Unstimulated subsets accounted for the mapping of only a minor share of the clones that were alloreactive. Naive T cells seemed more diverse than memory cells; they also seemed major alloresponse contributors. Naive or memory phenotype assignment was not possible for roughly 75-95% of proliferating CD4+ or CD8+ clones. In controls, 26.9% of mappable alloreactive CD4+ clones were Treg-derived on average, versus 68.8% with siplizumab.

Clones were read by immunoSEQ multiplex PCR, and TCRdb kept only the in-frame ones, dropping some. The profile shows approximately 100,000 clones, 80% to 95% of them singletons. Germline V gene lookup returns CDR1 GTSNPN and CDR2 SVGIG (reference sequence). The V gene lost 0 bases and the J gene lost 10 bases, with 24 bases spanning the gap. The CDR3 loop spans 16 amino acids. The material sequenced was non-Treg CD4+ T cells sorted from blood. The rearrangement links TRBV30 to TRBJ1-1; D gene unclear. The TCR comes from a human donor in good health. The CDR3 loop reads CAWSVRAAATVFGAFF. The CDR3 coding sequence is TGTGCCTGGAGTGTAAGAGCGGCGGCAACCGTATTTGGAGCTTTCTTT.